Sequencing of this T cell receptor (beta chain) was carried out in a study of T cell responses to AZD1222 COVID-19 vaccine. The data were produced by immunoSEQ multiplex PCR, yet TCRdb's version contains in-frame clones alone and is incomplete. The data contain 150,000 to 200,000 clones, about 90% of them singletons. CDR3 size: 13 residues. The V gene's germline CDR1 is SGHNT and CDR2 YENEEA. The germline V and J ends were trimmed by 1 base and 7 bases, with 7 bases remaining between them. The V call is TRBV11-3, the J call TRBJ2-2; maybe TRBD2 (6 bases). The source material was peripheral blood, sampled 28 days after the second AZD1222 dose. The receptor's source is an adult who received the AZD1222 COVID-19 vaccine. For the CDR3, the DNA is TGTGCCAGCAGCTTAGGGGGGGACGGGGAGCTGTTTTTT. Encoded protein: CASSLGGDGELFF. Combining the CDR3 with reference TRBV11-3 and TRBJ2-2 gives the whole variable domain EAGVVQSPRYKIIEKKQPVAFWCNPISGHNTLYWYLQNLGQGPELLIRYENEEAVDDSQLPKDRFSAERLKGVDSTLKIQPAELGDSAVYLCASSLGGDGELFFGEGSRLTVL.